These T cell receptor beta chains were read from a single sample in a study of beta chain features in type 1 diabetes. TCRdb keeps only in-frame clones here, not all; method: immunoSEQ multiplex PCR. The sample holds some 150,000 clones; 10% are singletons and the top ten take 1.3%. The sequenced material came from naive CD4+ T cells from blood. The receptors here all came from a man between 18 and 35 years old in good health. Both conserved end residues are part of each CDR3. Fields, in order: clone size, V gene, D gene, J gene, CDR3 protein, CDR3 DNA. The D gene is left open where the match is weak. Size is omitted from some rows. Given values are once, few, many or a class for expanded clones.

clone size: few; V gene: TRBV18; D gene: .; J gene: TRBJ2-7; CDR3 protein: CASSPPGQRTYEQYF; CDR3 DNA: TGTGCCAGCTCACCACCGGGCCAGAGAACCTACGAGCAGTACTTC
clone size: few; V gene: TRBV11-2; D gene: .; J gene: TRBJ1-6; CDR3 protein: CASSLTGNSPLHF; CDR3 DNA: TGTGCCAGCAGCCTAACGGGGAATTCACCCCTCCACTTT
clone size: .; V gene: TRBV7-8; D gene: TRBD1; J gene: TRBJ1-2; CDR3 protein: CASSSSGTGGYGYTF; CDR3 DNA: TGTGCCAGCAGCTCCTCAGGGACAGGGGGCTATGGCTACACCTTC
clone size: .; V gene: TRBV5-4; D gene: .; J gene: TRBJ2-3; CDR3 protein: CASSQDLGSTDTQYF; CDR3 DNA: TGCGCCAGCAGCCAAGATTTGGGCTCCACAGATACGCAGTATTTT
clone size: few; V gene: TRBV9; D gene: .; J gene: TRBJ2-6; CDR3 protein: CASSSHTGANVLTF; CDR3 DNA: TGTGCCAGCAGCTCTCACACTGGGGCCAACGTCCTGACTTTC
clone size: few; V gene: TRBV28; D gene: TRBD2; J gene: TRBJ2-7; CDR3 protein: CAAKSGAGPYEQYF; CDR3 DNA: TGTGCCGCAAAAAGCGGGGCAGGTCCCTACGAGCAGTACTTC
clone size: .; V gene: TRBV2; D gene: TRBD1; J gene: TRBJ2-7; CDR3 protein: CASRQRGSGQGTGEQYF; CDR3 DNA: TGTGCCAGCAGACAAAGGGGGTCGGGACAGGGTACGGGAGAGCAGTACTTC
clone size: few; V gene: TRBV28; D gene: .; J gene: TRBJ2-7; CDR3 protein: CASTSRGRGVSRQYF; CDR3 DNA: TGTGCCAGCACCTCGCGGGGCCGGGGTGTGTCCCGGCAGTACTTC
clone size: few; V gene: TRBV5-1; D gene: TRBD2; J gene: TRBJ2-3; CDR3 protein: CASSLLRAGFTDTQYF; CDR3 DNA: TGCGCCAGCAGCTTGTTGCGAGCGGGGTTCACAGATACGCAGTATTTT
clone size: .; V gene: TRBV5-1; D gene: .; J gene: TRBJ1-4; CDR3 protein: CASRLATTNEKLFF; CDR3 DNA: TGCGCCAGCAGATTGGCCACAACTAATGAAAAACTGTTTTTT
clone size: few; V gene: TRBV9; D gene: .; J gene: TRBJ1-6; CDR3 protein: CASSVDGYNSPLHF; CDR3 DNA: TGTGCCAGCAGCGTAGACGGCTATAATTCACCCCTCCACTTT
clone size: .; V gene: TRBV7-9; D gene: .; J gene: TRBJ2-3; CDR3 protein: CASSLDQGDTQYF; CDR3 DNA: TGTGCCAGCAGCTTAGACCAGGGGGATACGCAGTATTTT